A single sample gave rise to the 3 T cell receptor beta chains below, sequenced in a study of vaccination effects on CD4 cells after COVID-19. Assay used: immunoSEQ multiplex PCR; TCRdb lists only in-frame clones, some missing. The sample yields about 46,000 clones, around 76% seen once. For these receptors, no antigen is known. Cells that had been cultured for less than eleven days were the source of isolated CD4+ T cells. The source material was CD4+ T cells from PBMCs cultured without peptide, sampled before COVID-19 vaccination. Source of these receptors: a human donor who had a prior SARS-CoV-2 infection.

This sequence joins TRBV7-2 and TRBJ1-6; D remains unclear. V was shortened by 4 bases and J by 10 bases, with 14 bases between the two germline ends. Germline loops: CDR1 SGHTA, CDR2 FQGNSA. This CDR3 contains 14 residues. CDR3 amino acids: CASSSSRGGSPLHF. CDR3 nucleotides: TGTGCCAGCAGCTCCTCACGAGGCGGGTCACCCCTCCACTTT.

The chain recombines TRBV5-6 with TRBJ2-7, with 10 bases aligning to TRBD2. The CDR3 spans 17 residues. Per germline, CDR1 SGHDT and CDR2 YYEEEE. V shed 4 bases and J 3 bases; nucleotides not matched to a gene: 13. The CDR3 here is CASSPAVGLAEFYEQYF. The CDR3 region has the DNA TGTGCCAGCAGCCCGGCCGTCGGACTAGCGGAGTTCTACGAGCAGTACTTC. Complete variable domain (other parts from reference TRBV5-6 and TRBJ2-7): DAGVTQSPTHLIKTRGQQVTLRCSPKSGHDTVSWYQQALGQGPQFIFQYYEEEERQRGNFPDRFSGHQFPNYSSELNVNALLLGDSALYLCASSPAVGLAEFYEQYFGPGTRLTVT.

The rearrangement joins TRBV10-3 to TRBJ2-7; D not resolved. Trimming took 8 bases from V and 6 from J, leaving 14 bases between them. Germline V gene lookup returns CDR1 ENHRY and CDR2 SYGVKD. The CDR3 runs to 12 residues. In nucleotides, the CDR3 is TGTGCCATCTCCCAGGATATTGGCGAGCAGTACTTC. It specifies CAISQDIGEQYF.